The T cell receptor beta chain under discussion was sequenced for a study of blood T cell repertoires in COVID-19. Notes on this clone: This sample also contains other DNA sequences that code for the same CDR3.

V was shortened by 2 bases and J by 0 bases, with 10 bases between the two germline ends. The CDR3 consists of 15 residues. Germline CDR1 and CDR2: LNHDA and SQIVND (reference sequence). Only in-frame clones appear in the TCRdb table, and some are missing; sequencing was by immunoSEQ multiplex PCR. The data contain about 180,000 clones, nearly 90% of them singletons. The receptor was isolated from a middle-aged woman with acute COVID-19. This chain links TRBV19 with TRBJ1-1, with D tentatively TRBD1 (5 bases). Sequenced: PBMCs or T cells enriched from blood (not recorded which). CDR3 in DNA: TGTGCCAGTAGTATATTGGGGGGGTTGAACACTGAAGCTTTCTTT. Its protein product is CASSILGGLNTEAFF.